This T cell receptor beta chain derives from a study of yellow fever vaccine responses in identical twins. Whole-study findings and limits: Reportedly, the T cell response mounted by twins to vaccine seemed partly convergent, partly personalized.

The CDR3 runs 11 residues. Trimming shortened V by 7 bases and J by 6 bases, and 10 bases separated the two germline ends. Germline values: CDR1 SQVTM, CDR2 ANQGSEA. One entry per CDR3 protein results from TCRdb running MiXCR on the RT-PCR reads. The sample gives some 15,000 distinct CDR3 sequences, about four fifths of which show up once; about 1.7% is in the top ten. Of note for this clonotype: No antigen is known for it.

The sequence came from a woman between 18 and 29 years old who received the yellow fever vaccine. The sequencing used T cells from blood (PBMCs), unsorted or a sorted subset (not recorded which), collected before or after yellow fever vaccination (not recorded which). The V call is TRBV29-1, the J call TRBJ2-1; D is unresolved. The CDR3 sequence: CSARWGNEQFF. DNA for the CDR3: TGCAGCGCCCGTTGGGGCAATGAGCAGTTCTTC.